Following are 30 T cell receptor beta chains from one sample sequenced in a study of blood T cells in healthy people across ages. It was with a sample-barcoded 5' primer and a J-beta primer mix that a second PCR of about 7 to 12 cycles was run. TCRdb processed the 5' RACE reads anew with MiXCR; each CDR3 protein has one entry. The sample lists more than 1,400,000 distinct CDR3 sequences, around 39% occurring once. Sequencing used blood. The receptors stem from a woman under 30 in good health.

The chain has TRBV29-1 and TRBJ1-1; D is undetermined. Trimming removed 6 bases at V and 10 bases at J, with 18 bases between. Germline CDR1 SQVTM, CDR2 ANQGSEA. The CDR3 extends over 12 amino acids. For the CDR3, the DNA is TGCAGCGTCGGAAACCAGGAACGCAGAGCTTTCTTT. It encodes CSVGNQERRAFF.

With regard to this clonotype: Relative to the germline gene, one junction end is altered; a read error may explain this. V and J are TRBV7-6 and TRBJ1-4; no clear D. Looked up from germline, CDR1 is SGHVS and CDR2 is FNYEAQ. The CDR3 totals 16 residues. CDR3 bases: TGTACCAGCAGCTTGGTCGGATACACAACTAATGAAAAACTGTTTTTT. It codes for CTSSLVGYTTNEKLFF.

The J gene is TRBJ2-4, the V gene TRBV6-1; D is undetermined. V lost 10 bases and J 4 bases, leaving 23 bases between the germline ends. This CDR3 has 16 residues. From germline, CDR1 is MNHNS and CDR2 SASEGT. The CDR3 spells CATEKVVQVSKNIQYF. In DNA form, the CDR3 reads TGTGCCACCGAGAAGGTGGTTCAAGTTTCGAAAAACATTCAGTACTTC.

This clonotype has only a few counts. J is TRBJ2-3 and V is TRBV20-1; TRBD2 agrees at 9 bases. V lost 4 bases to trimming and J lost 2 bases; unmatched junction nucleotides: 10. The germline V gene encodes CDR1 DFQATT and CDR2 SNEGSKA (reference sequence). The CDR3 spans 16 residues. The CDR3: CSATLQRGAFTDTQYF. The CDR3 DNA is TGCAGTGCTACACTTCAGCGGGGGGCGTTCACAGATACGCAGTATTTT.

This clonotype was seen a few times. V and J are TRBV7-9 and TRBJ2-1; 8 nucleotides agree with TRBD1. The CDR3 extends over 17 amino acids. CDR1 SEHNR and CDR2 FQNEAQ come from the germline V gene (reference sequence). Trimming at V came to 0 bases and at J to 8 bases, leaving 12 bases not matched to a gene. CDR3 residues: CASSLAPGGYEGYEQFF. CDR3 nucleotide sequence: TGTGCCAGCAGCTTAGCGCCAGGGGGCTATGAAGGATATGAGCAGTTCTTC.

The V call is TRBV4-2, the J call TRBJ2-1; no clear D. V lost 0 bases and J 4 bases, leaving 13 bases between the germline ends. The germline V gene encodes CDR1 LGHNA and CDR2 YNFKEQ. This CDR3 has 16 residues. The CDR3 loop reads CASSQDFDTPYNEQFF. In DNA, the CDR3 is TGTGCCAGCAGCCAAGATTTCGACACTCCTTACAATGAGCAGTTCTTC.

The genes are TRBV20-1 and TRBJ1-3; no firm D call. CDR1 and CDR2 from the germline V gene are DFQATT and SNEGSKA (reference sequence). The CDR3 consists of 15 residues. V was pared by 3 bases and J by 0 bases, with 12 bases between. CDR3 DNA: TGCAGTGCTAGGTCAGGCGCCGGCTCTGGAAACACCATATATTTT. It is translated as CSARSGAGSGNTIYF.

The CDR3 is CASSRQQGARLSPLHF. The CDR3 DNA follows: TGTGCCAGCAGTCGCCAACAGGGGGCTCGTCTTTCACCCCTCCACTTT. V and J are TRBV27 and TRBJ1-6, with TRBD1 matching 9 bases. Germline V gene sequence: CDR1 MNHEY, CDR2 SMNVEV (reference sequence). Trimming removed 5 bases from V and 9 bases from J; junction bases left unmatched: 11. The CDR3 is 16 amino acids.

In its sample, this clonotype was seen a few times. The gene calls are TRBV4-1 and TRBJ1-2; possible D gene TRBD1, 5 bases. The CDR3 is 16 amino acids. With 0 bases removed from V and 1 base from J, the gap between germline ends came to 12 bases. CDR1 and CDR2 (germline): MGHRA, YSYEKL. CDR3 residues: CASSQEAGTINYGYTF. CDR3 nucleotide sequence: TGCGCCAGCAGCCAAGAAGCGGGGACCATTAACTATGGCTACACCTTC.

The chain is built from TRBV6-6 and TRBJ2-3; D could derive from TRBD1 or TRBD2 (5 bases each). Germline loops: CDR1 MNHNY, CDR2 SVGAGI (reference sequence). The CDR3 totals 13 residues. Trimming left V 6 bases short and J 4 bases short, with 11 bases between. CDR3 bases: TGTGCCAGCAGGAAAGGGGAGTCAGATACGCAGTATTTT. It yields the protein CASRKGESDTQYF.

This clonotype was recorded a few times. Possible read error: a much larger clone is one base away. The CDR3 loop is CSARRERVETQYF. The CDR3 DNA reads as TGCAGTGCTAGACGTGAGAGGGTAGAGACCCAGTACTTC. J is TRBJ2-5 and V is TRBV20-1; the D gene is possibly TRBD2 (5 bases). The CDR3 is 13 amino acids. Trimming stripped 2 bases from V and 4 bases from J, with 11 bases between. CDR1 and CDR2 (germline): DFQATT, SNEGSKA (reference sequence).

The chain links TRBV10-3 to TRBJ2-7; D uncertain. The germline V gene encodes CDR1 ENHRY and CDR2 SYGVKD. There are 12 residues in the CDR3. V was shortened by 0 bases and J by 12 bases, with 12 bases between the two germline ends. The CDR3 loop is CAISESEVVAYF. CDR3 nucleotide sequence: TGTGCCATCAGTGAGTCTGAAGTAGTGGCGTACTTC.

The CDR3 loop is CASSLGRYSGSGNEQFF. Here the CDR3 DNA reads TGCGCCAGCAGCTTGGGCAGATATAGCGGGAGTGGCAATGAGCAGTTCTTC. The chain links TRBV5-1 to TRBJ2-1, with 9 nucleotides matching TRBD2. The CDR3 totals 17 residues. The germline gives CDR1 SGHRS, CDR2 YFSETQ. With V trimmed by 0 bases and J by 6 bases, 10 bases remained unmatched. Complete variable domain (other parts from reference TRBV5-1 and TRBJ2-1): KAGVTQTPRYLIKTRGQQVTLSCSPISGHRSVSWYQQTPGQGLQFLFEYFSETQRNKGNFPGRFSGRQFSNSRSEMNVSTLELGDSALYLCASSLGRYSGSGNEQFFGPGTRLTVL.

The CDR3 reads CASSRRNSGTNYGYTF. DNA of the CDR3: TGCGCCAGCAGCCGACGGAACAGTGGAACTAACTATGGCTACACCTTC. The chain links TRBV5-1 to TRBJ1-2; no firm D call. Germline V lookup: CDR1 SGHRS, CDR2 YFSETQ. The ends were cut back, 4 bases at V and 0 bases at J, with 16 bases in the middle. The CDR3 is 16 residues long.

This clonotype has a count of ten or more. The chain uses TRBV7-9 and TRBJ1-5; maybe TRBD1 (6 bases). The germline V gene has CDR1 SEHNR and CDR2 FQNEAQ (reference sequence). V gave up 2 bases and J gave up 9 bases, with 8 bases separating them. The CDR3 is 12 residues long. The CDR3 sequence is CASSLTGLPQHF. The CDR3 DNA reads as TGTGCCAGCAGCTTAACAGGGCTGCCCCAGCATTTT.

This clonotype appeared a few times. CDR3 coding DNA: TGTGCCAGCAGCTTAGGGCAGGTCTACACTGAAGCTTTCTTT. Translated: CASSLGQVYTEAFF. V is TRBV7-2 and J is TRBJ1-1, with D uncertain. Germline CDR1 reads SGHTA; CDR2 reads FQGNSA. V lost 1 base to trimming and J lost 3 bases, with 9 bases between them. CDR3 length: 14 amino acids.

This clonotype was recorded a few times. This chain joins TRBV12-3 or TRBV12-4 and TRBJ2-5; no clear D. The J call is in doubt because the DNA end fits TRBJ2-7 better. This CDR3 has 14 amino acids. This CDR3 reads CASSLGLVFGEQYF. CDR3 nucleotide sequence: TGTGCCAGCAGTTTAGGGCTAGTTTTTGGCGAGCAGTACTTC.

The chain couples TRBV18 to TRBJ2-7; TRBD2 agrees at 10 bases. The DNA end lines up better with TRBJ2-4; the J call may be wrong. The CDR3 consists of 16 residues. Germline assignment: CDR1 KGHSH and CDR2 LQKENI. CDR3 sequence (DNA): TGTGCCAGCTCACCACCAGCGGGGGGGCCTTCAGACATTCAGTACTTC. It translates to CASSPPAGGPSDIQYF.

Comments on this clonotype: At one of its ends the junction is not consistent with the germline gene, which may arise from a read error. The chain is built from TRBV7-7 and TRBJ2-7; possibly TRBD1 for D (5 bases). With the DNA end fitting TRBJ2-5 better, the J assignment may be wrong. Per the germline V gene, CDR1 is SSHAT and CDR2 is FNYEAQ (reference sequence). This CDR3 comprises 14 residues. CDR3 coding DNA: TGTGCTAGCAGCTTGGGGCAGACGGCAGAGACCCAGTACTTC. Its translation is CASSLGQTAETQYF.

The chain has TRBV11-3 and TRBJ2-3, with 15 bases lining up with TRBD2. The CDR3 sequence is 17 residues long. Germline CDR1 reads SGHNT; CDR2 reads YENEEA. V was pared by 5 bases and J by 6 bases, with 9 bases of the junction left unmatched. The CDR3 bases are TGTGCCAGCAGCCACAGGACTAGCGGGGGGGGTACGGATACGCAGTATTTT. This gives the protein CASSHRTSGGGTDTQYF.

This chain uses TRBV7-2 with TRBJ1-2; D uncertain. This CDR3 region has 12 residues. Germline V lookup: CDR1 SGHTA, CDR2 FQGNSA. Trimming stripped 6 bases from V and 4 bases from J, with 9 bases between. CDR3 protein: CASRIGFYGYTF. The CDR3 region has the DNA TGTGCCAGCAGAATTGGGTTCTATGGCTACACCTTC.

The rearrangement joins TRBV20-1 to TRBJ2-3, with 8 bases that match TRBD1. Germline values: CDR1 DFQATT, CDR2 SNEGSKA (reference sequence). Unmatched junction bases numbered 8, after V lost 2 bases and J lost 4 bases. The CDR3 is made up of 15 amino acids. DNA for the CDR3: TGCAGTGCTAGAAATGACAGGGGCTCCTCAGATACGCAGTATTTT. Its translation: CSARNDRGSSDTQYF.

J is TRBJ1-5 and V is TRBV2; no definite D call. CDR1 and CDR2 from the germline V gene are SNHLY and FYNNEI. The CDR3 contains 14 residues. The V and J ends lost 6 bases and 4 bases respectively, with 13 bases between them. CDR3 in DNA: TGTGCCAGCAGCGGTTGGACGGGAAATCAGCCCCAGCATTTT. It specifies CASSGWTGNQPQHF.

This clonotype was seen more than once but under ten times. This rearrangement joins TRBV20-1 to TRBJ1-2; D gene ambiguous. V lost 1 base to trimming and J lost 8 bases, with 5 bases between them. CDR3 length: 10 residues. Germline assignment: CDR1 DFQATT and CDR2 SNEGSKA (reference sequence). The CDR3 protein is CSARGGGYTF. As DNA, the CDR3 is TGCAGTGCTAGAGGTGGGGGCTACACCTTC.

V usage is TRBV6-1 and J usage is TRBJ1-4; the D is unclear. Germline CDR1 reads MNHNS; CDR2 reads SASEGT. The CDR3 has 14 amino acids. V lost 3 bases to trimming and J lost 3 bases, with 8 bases between them. CDR3 loop: CASSDGVPNEKLFF. CDR3 DNA sequence: TGTGCCAGCAGTGATGGGGTTCCTAATGAAAAACTGTTTTTT.

This clonotype was seen a few times. The chain couples TRBV7-9 to TRBJ1-2, with 9 bases that match TRBD1. Germline assignment: CDR1 SEHNR and CDR2 FQNEAQ (reference sequence). The length of the CDR3 is 13 residues. V dropped 5 bases and J dropped 8; count of bases not matched to a gene: 6. This CDR3 is CASSPQGALGYTF. Here the CDR3 DNA reads TGTGCCAGCAGCCCACAGGGGGCGTTGGGCTACACCTTC.

Ten or more counts support this clonotype. The chain joins TRBV12-3 or TRBV12-4 to TRBJ1-4; TRBD1 aligns across 8 bases. Trimming took 3 bases from V and 5 from J; bases not matched to a gene: 5. The CDR3 runs 15 residues. The DNA for the CDR3 is TGTGCCAGCAGTTTGGGGGACAGGTCAAATGAAAAACTGTTTTTT. Translating gives CASSLGDRSNEKLFF.

This clonotype occurred once. V gene TRBV29-1 combines with J gene TRBJ2-5; TRBD1 agrees at 8 bases. CDR1 SQVTM and CDR2 ANQGSEA come from the germline V gene. The CDR3 spans 12 residues. V gave up 7 bases and J gave up 4 bases; unmatched junction bases: 5. For the CDR3, the DNA is TGCAGCGCCAGCAGGGGGCCAGAGACCCAGTACTTC. It translates to CSASRGPETQYF.

The rearrangement uses TRBV7-2 and TRBJ2-1; D is unclear. Trimming removed 4 bases from V and 9 bases from J, with 10 bases in between. The CDR3 sequence is 12 residues long. Germline V CDR1 and CDR2: SGHTA, FQGNSA. The CDR3 loop is CASSSFRGEQFF. CDR3 nucleotide sequence: TGTGCCAGCAGCTCCTTTCGCGGTGAGCAGTTCTTC.

V usage is TRBV29-1 and J usage is TRBJ1-2, with D possibly being TRBD1 (5 bases). The CDR3 extends over 14 amino acids. Between the trimmed V and J ends, which lost 3 bases and 8 bases, there was a span of 19 bases. Germline-derived CDR1 and CDR2 are SQVTM and ANQGSEA. The CDR3 loop reads CSVESDTRVRGYTF. CDR3 nucleotides: TGCAGCGTTGAGTCGGACACCCGGGTGAGGGGCTACACCTTC.